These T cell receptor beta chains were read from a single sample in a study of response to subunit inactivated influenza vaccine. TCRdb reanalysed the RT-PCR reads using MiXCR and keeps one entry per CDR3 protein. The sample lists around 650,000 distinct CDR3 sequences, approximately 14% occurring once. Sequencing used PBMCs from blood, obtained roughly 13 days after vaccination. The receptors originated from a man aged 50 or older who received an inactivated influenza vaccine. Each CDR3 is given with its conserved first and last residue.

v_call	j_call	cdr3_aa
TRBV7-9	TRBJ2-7	CASSILAGATEQYF
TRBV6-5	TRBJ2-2	CASSYSRRGIGGELFF
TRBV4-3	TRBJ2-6	CASTRTVSGANVLTF
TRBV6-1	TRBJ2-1	CASSTPDRANEQFF
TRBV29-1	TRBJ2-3	CSVGGLAGVLADTQYF
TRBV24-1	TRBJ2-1	CATSDQFRGNEQFF
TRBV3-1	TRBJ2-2	CASSPPGLTTGELFF
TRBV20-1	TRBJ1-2	CSARDVYRDNYGYTF
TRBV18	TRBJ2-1	CASSPQGTEQFF
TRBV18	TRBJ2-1	CASSPLFLESSYNEQFF
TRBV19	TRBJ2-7	CASSTKPRAYEQYF
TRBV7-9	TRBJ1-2	CASSDKTGYGYTF
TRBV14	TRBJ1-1	CASSQEQQNTEAFF
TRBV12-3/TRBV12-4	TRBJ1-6	CASSIRTQENSPLHF
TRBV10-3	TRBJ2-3	CAISSQPGQGGSTQYF
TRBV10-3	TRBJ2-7	CAISDREEQYF
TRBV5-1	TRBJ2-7	CASAISPGTHEQYF
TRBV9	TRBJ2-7	CASSPGGPLAGGNDEQYF
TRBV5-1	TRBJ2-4	CASSSEVGGALTKNIQYF
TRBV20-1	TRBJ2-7	CSAEVSGTAGYEQYF
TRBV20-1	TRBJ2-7	CSAPGEAGSYEQYF
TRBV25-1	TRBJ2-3	CASSEYSGGPTDTQYF
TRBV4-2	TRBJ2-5	CASSQSGTSGTTNPPETQYF
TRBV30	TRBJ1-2	CAWSQGSDYTF
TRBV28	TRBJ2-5	CASSPVDREVGETQYF
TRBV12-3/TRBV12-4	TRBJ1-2	CASSPSSGRFYGYTF
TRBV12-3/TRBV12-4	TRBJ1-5	CASSLAWQGLHSNQPQHF
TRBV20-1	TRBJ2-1	CSASPGTRDEQFF
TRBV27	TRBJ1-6	CASSLKSLTYSPLHF
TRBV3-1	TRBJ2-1	CASSLSGRGSYNEQFF
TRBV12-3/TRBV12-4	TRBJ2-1	CASSGEDGSYNEQFF
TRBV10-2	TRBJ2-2	CAIRQGRNTGELFF
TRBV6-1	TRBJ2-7	CASRLWTDPPGEQYF
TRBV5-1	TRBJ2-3	CASSLAGTPSTDTQYF
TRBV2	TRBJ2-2	CASSARGDTGELFF
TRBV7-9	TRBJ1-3	CASSHRVPGNTIYF
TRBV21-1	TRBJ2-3	CASSKGGRDRGLTQYF
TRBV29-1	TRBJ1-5	CSVGENSNQPQHF
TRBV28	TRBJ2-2	CASSLWLAGGPSTGELFF
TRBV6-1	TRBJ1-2	CASSPTGARGGYTF